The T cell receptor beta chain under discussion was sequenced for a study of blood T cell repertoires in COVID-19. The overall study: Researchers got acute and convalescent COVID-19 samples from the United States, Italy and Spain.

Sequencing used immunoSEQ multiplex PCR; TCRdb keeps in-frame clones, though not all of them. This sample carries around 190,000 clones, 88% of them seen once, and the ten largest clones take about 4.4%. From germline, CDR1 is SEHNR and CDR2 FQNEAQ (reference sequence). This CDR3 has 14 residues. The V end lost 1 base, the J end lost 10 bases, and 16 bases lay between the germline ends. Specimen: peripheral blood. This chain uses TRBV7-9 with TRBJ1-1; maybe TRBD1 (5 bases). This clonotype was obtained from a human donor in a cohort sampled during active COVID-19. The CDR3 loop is CASSLDRGRRTAFF. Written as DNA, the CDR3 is TGTGCCAGCAGCTTAGATAGGGGCCGACGCACAGCTTTCTTT.